Listed below are T cell receptor beta chains from one sample, sequenced in a study of cytomegalovirus exposure and HLA in healthy donors. The repertoire was sequenced with immunoSEQ multiplex PCR; TCRdb's copy has only in-frame clones and lacks some. The table lists some 250,000 clones, 90% of them singletons. Input material: PBMCs. The receptor source for this set is a young woman in good health and CMV-seronegative. Each CDR3 is given with its conserved first and last residue. The D gene is left open where the match is weak. Rows give clone size only sometimes, using once, few, many, or a class for an expanded clone.

J | V | D | size | DNA | CDR3
TRBJ1-1 | TRBV5-4 | - | - | TGTGCCAGCAGGAACTACACCGGGACACGGAGCATGAACACTGAAGCTTTCTTT | CASRNYTGTRSMNTEAFF
TRBJ2-1 | TRBV4-1 | TRBD1 | - | TGCGCCAGCAGCCTCGACAGGGGTTACTACAATGAGCAGTTCTTC | CASSLDRGYYNEQFF
TRBJ2-1 | TRBV6-5 | TRBD2 | - | TGTGCCAGCAGTTACTTGCCTAGCGGGGGGCCGAATGAGCAGTTCTTC | CASSYLPSGGPNEQFF
TRBJ2-5 | TRBV5-3 | TRBD2 | - | TGTGCCAGAAGCTCGGGACTAGCGGGGGTAGAAGGAGAGTGGGAGACCCAGTACTTC | CARSSGLAGVEGEWETQYF
TRBJ2-7 | TRBV27 | - | - | TGTGCCAGCAACCTAGTGGGGGCGCCTCACGAGCAGTACTTC | CASNLVGAPHEQYF
TRBJ1-1 | TRBV5-1 | - | - | TGCGCCAGCAGCTATTCTGGGGGGACTGAAGCTTTCTTT | CASSYSGGTEAFF
TRBJ2-1 | TRBV28 | TRBD2 | - | TGTGCCAGCACTGGACTAGCGGGCGCGATGATAGATGAGCAGTTCTTC | CASTGLAGAMIDEQFF
TRBJ2-5 | TRBV29-1 | - | - | TGCAGCGTTGAAAGTGACCCGGGAGAGACCCAGTACTTC | CSVESDPGETQYF
TRBJ1-4 | TRBV7-9 | TRBD1 | - | TGTGCCAGCAGGATGACAGGGGACTCAAATGAAAAACTGTTTTTT | CASRMTGDSNEKLFF
TRBJ2-1 | TRBV27 | TRBD2 | - | TGTGCCAGCAGCCTAAGCGGGGGGTCTTACAATGAGCAGTTCTTC | CASSLSGGSYNEQFF
TRBJ2-3 | TRBV27 | TRBD1 | - | TGTGCCAGCAGTTCCCTAACCGGGGACAGCGATATCAGGACAGATACGCAGTATTTT | CASSSLTGDSDIRTDTQYF
TRBJ2-1 | TRBV11-1 | TRBD2 | - | TGTGCCAGCAGCTTAGCGCGGACTAGCGGGGGGTACAATGAGCAGTTCTTC | CASSLARTSGGYNEQFF
TRBJ1-6 | TRBV5-1 | - | once | TGCGCCAGCAGCTTGGCCGGGAGCTCCTATAATTCACCCCTCCACTTT | CASSLAGSSYNSPLHF
TRBJ2-5 | TRBV4-1 | TRBD1 | - | TGCGCCAGCAGCCAGACAGGGGTCTTTTGGGAGACCCAGTACTTC | CASSQTGVFWETQYF
TRBJ2-1 | TRBV7-2 | TRBD2 | - | TGTGCCAGCAGCCGGACTAGCGACAATGAGCAGTTCTTC | CASSRTSDNEQFF
TRBJ2-3 | TRBV25-1 | TRBD1 | - | TGTGCCAGCAGTAAGCGACAGGGGAGCACAGATACGCAGTATTTT | CASSKRQGSTDTQYF
TRBJ2-3 | TRBV19 | TRBD1 | - | TGTGCCAGTAGTAAAACAGGGGGCATGGGTGCAGATACGCAGTATTTT | CASSKTGGMGADTQYF
TRBJ2-5 | TRBV4-3 | - | - | TGCGCCAGCAGCCAAGGGACACAAGAGACCCAGTACTTC | CASSQGTQETQYF
TRBJ1-1 | TRBV7-9 | - | - | TGTGCCAGCAGCTTTGAAGGGGTGCGCACTGAAGCTTTCTTT | CASSFEGVRTEAFF
TRBJ1-3 | TRBV13 | - | - | TGTGCCAGCAGCTTAGGACAGCCGTCTGGAAACACCATATATTTT | CASSLGQPSGNTIYF
TRBJ2-7 | TRBV11-3 | - | - | TGTGCCAGCAGCTTAGGGGCAACCTCCTACGAGCAGTACTTC | CASSLGATSYEQYF
TRBJ2-6 | TRBV28 | - | - | TGTGCCAGCATAAGGGGCGGCTCTGGGGCCAACGTCCTGACTTTC | CASIRGGSGANVLTF
TRBJ2-5 | TRBV10-1 | TRBD1 | once | TGCGCCAGCAGTGAGTCAAGGGATGGACAGGGGTCCCAAGAGACCCAGTACTTC | CASSESRDGQGSQETQYF
TRBJ1-1 | TRBV28 | - | - | TGTGCCAGCAGTTTAGTCAGGGTCTCGGTAACTGAAGCTTTCTTT | CASSLVRVSVTEAFF
TRBJ1-6 | TRBV4-1 | TRBD1 | many | TGCGCCAGCAGCCAAAGGGGGCAGCCCCTCCACTTT | CASSQRGQPLHF
TRBJ1-2 | TRBV7-9 | - | - | TGTGCCAGCAGACCCCGCTTGGAGGGCGGTGGCGATGGCTACACCTTC | CASRPRLEGGGDGYTF
TRBJ2-3 | TRBV10-1 | TRBD2 | - | TGCGCCAGCAGTGATTACGGGGGGGCCCCAGATACGCAGTATTTT | CASSDYGGAPDTQYF
TRBJ1-5 | TRBV7-2 | - | - | TGTGCCAGCAGCGTTACAGGGTATCAGCCCCAGCATTTT | CASSVTGYQPQHF
TRBJ1-3 | TRBV15 | TRBD1 | - | TGTGCCACCAGCAGAGAAGGTGGGACAGGTGGAAACACCATATATTTT | CATSREGGTGGNTIYF
TRBJ2-6 | TRBV7-2 | - | - | TGTGCCAGCAGCTTAGGGATTCGGGTAACCGGGGCCAACGTCCTGACTTTC | CASSLGIRVTGANVLTF
TRBJ1-3 | TRBV19 | - | - | TGTGCCAGTAGTCAGGGGCTGCGAAACACCATATATTTT | CASSQGLRNTIYF
TRBJ2-3 | TRBV6-1 | - | - | TGTGCCAGCAGGCTACAGGGCCCCCAAGCTACGCAGTATTTT | CASRLQGPQATQYF
TRBJ2-1 | TRBV6-1 | - | - | TGTGCCAGCTTAGGGGGAGGGTCGGCTGAGCAGTTCTTC | CASLGGGSAEQFF
TRBJ1-6 | TRBV14 | TRBD1 | few | TGTGCCAGCAGCCAGAGGACAGGGGAAAATTCACCCCTCCACTTT | CASSQRTGENSPLHF
TRBJ2-1 | TRBV9 | - | - | TGTGCCAGCAGCCCCGGCCCCTCGGGTGAGCAGTTCTTC | CASSPGPSGEQFF
TRBJ2-2 | TRBV11-2 | - | - | TGTGCCAGCAGCTGGCCTCGGACGGGGAAGAACACCGGGGAGCTGTTTTTT | CASSWPRTGKNTGELFF
TRBJ1-6 | TRBV10-2 | - | few | TGCGCCAGCAGTGAGTCTCGGTCCCGCCTCCACTTT | CASSESRSRLHF
TRBJ1-1 | TRBV29-1 | - | - | TGCAGCGTTGCTGCAGGAATGAACACTGAAGCTTTCTTT | CSVAAGMNTEAFF
TRBJ2-5 | TRBV6-5 | TRBD1 | - | TGTGCCAGCAGTTACTCGTTATCGACAGGGGGGGAGACCCAGTACTTC | CASSYSLSTGGETQYF
TRBJ1-4 | TRBV7-2 | - | - | TGTGCCAGCAGCTTAGCCCAGAACTATAATGAAAAACTGTTTTTT | CASSLAQNYNEKLFF
TRBJ1-1 | TRBV5-1 | TRBD1 | - | TGCGCCAGCAGCTTGGAAGGACAGGGGGGCACTGAAGCTTTCTTT | CASSLEGQGGTEAFF
TRBJ1-1 | TRBV10-1 | TRBD1 | - | TGCGCCAGCAGTGGAGGGACAGGGACGGGGTACACTGAAGCTTTCTTT | CASSGGTGTGYTEAFF
TRBJ2-7 | TRBV7-2 | TRBD2 | - | TGTGCCAGCACCCCGGGACTAGTGTTACACGAGCAGTACTTC | CASTPGLVLHEQYF
TRBJ2-1 | TRBV6-6 | TRBD2 | - | TGTGCCAGCAGGGGACTAGTCGACAATGAGCAGTTCTTC | CASRGLVDNEQFF
TRBJ1-4 | TRBV9 | - | once | TGTGCCAGCAGCGTGGTGGCCCGGGTAGGGGCTTCAACTAATGAAAAACTGTTTTTT | CASSVVARVGASTNEKLFF